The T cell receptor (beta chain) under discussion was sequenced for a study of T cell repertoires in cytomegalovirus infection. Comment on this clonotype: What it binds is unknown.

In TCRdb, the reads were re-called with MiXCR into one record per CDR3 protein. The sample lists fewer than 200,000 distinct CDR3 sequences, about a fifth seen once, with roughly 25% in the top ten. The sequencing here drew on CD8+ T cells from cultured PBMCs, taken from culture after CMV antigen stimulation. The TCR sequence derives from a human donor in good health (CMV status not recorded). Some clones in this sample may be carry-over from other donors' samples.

The CDR3 is CASSQEQDLNTEAFF. CDR3 in DNA: TGCGCCAGCAGCCAAGAGCAGGATCTAAACACTGAAGCTTTCTTT. The chain uses TRBV4-1 and TRBJ1-1; the D is unclear. V was pared by 0 bases and J by 2 bases, with 10 bases between. This CDR3 is 15 amino acids long. Germline lookup yields CDR1 MGHRA and CDR2 YSYEKL.